This entry features one TCR beta chain sequence. The CDR3 has 16 amino acids. V shed 6 bases, J shed 0 bases, and the junction held 8 bases outside the gene matches. CDR1 is MDHEN, CDR2 SYDVKM, per germline. This entry belongs to a study of cytomegalovirus exposure and HLA in healthy donors. Both 60 Vbeta primers and 13 Jbeta primers went into the PCR. The repertoire was sequenced with immunoSEQ multiplex PCR; TCRdb's copy has only in-frame clones and lacks some. The table includes tens of thousands of clones, less than 85% detected once. Sequences were obtained from PBMCs. This clonotype was sampled from a woman between 55 and 75 years old in good health and CMV-seropositive. The chain employs TRBV28 and TRBJ1-3, with TRBD1 identical over 7 bases. The CDR3: CASSPPQGVSGNTIYF. The DNA for the CDR3 is TGTGCCAGCAGCCCACCGCAGGGGGTCTCTGGAAACACCATATATTTT.